The TCR beta chain under discussion was sequenced for a study of glioma-infiltrating T cells after dendritic cell vaccination. Time point reported: after dendritic cell vaccination, including at tumor progression/relapse. The table came from immunoSEQ multiplex PCR; TCRdb's copy has only in-frame clones and leaves some out. The data contain approximately 50,000 clones, 89% of them singletons. V shed 5 bases and J shed 7 bases, with 17 bases lying between them. Germline V gene sequence: CDR1 SGHVS, CDR2 FNYEAQ. The CDR3 sequence is 14 residues long. The TCR comes from a human donor with glioblastoma. The chain carries TRBV7-6 and TRBJ2-5; D is perhaps TRBD2 (6 bases). Sequences were derived from blood, sampled after dendritic cell vaccination. CDR3 loop: CASSQSEGFATQYF. In DNA, the CDR3 is TGTGCCAGCAGCCAATCGGAGGGATTCGCGACCCAGTACTTC.